A single sample is the source of the 27 T cell receptor beta chains below, sequenced in a study of cytomegalovirus exposure and HLA in healthy donors. Amplification used 60 Vbeta primers and 13 Jbeta primers. Only in-frame clones appear in the TCRdb table, and some are missing; sequencing was by immunoSEQ multiplex PCR. The sample carries over 90,000 clones, approximately 70% recorded once. The specimen was PBMCs. The receptors shown here come from a woman aged 50 to 65 in good health and CMV-seronegative.

The J gene is TRBJ2-3, the V gene TRBV2, with TRBD1 matching over 7 bases. From germline, CDR1 is SNHLY and CDR2 FYNNEI. The CDR3 is made up of 17 amino acids. V lost 5 bases to trimming and J lost 0 bases; unmatched junction nucleotides: 11. CDR3: CASSPDLGTESTDTQYF. CDR3 in DNA: TGTGCCAGCAGTCCCGATTTAGGGACAGAGAGCACAGATACGCAGTATTTT.

The genes are TRBV4-3 and TRBJ2-1, with a weak D call TRBD2 (6 bases). Trimming pared 0 bases from V and 3 bases from J, leaving 12 bases between. From germline, CDR1 is LGHNA and CDR2 YSLEER. The CDR3 runs 16 residues. The CDR3 nucleotides read TGCGCCAGCAGCCAAGAGGGGAGGAGCGGCTACAATGAGCAGTTCTTC. Protein sequence: CASSQEGRSGYNEQFF.

The chain couples TRBV28 to TRBJ2-2; tentative D call: TRBD2 (5 bases). V was cut by 6 bases and J by 6 bases, with 14 bases left in between. The CDR3 contains 14 residues. Germline CDR1 is MDHEN and CDR2 is SYDVKM. In nucleotides, the CDR3 is TGTGCCAGCAGGGACGGCAAGCGGTCCGGGGAGCTGTTTTTT. This codes for CASRDGKRSGELFF.

The table lists this clone with a few counts. This chain joins TRBV29-1 and TRBJ1-2, with TRBD1 matching over 10 bases. This CDR3 has 14 amino acids. The V segment lost 5 bases and the J segment 5 bases; nucleotides outside the gene matches: 8. CDR1 and CDR2 (germline): SQVTM, ANQGSEA. This CDR3 is CSVPHPGQGYGYTF. CDR3 nucleotide sequence: TGCAGCGTTCCTCATCCGGGACAGGGGTATGGCTACACCTTC.

The chain combines TRBV6-6 with TRBJ2-1; D unresolved. The germline V and J ends were trimmed by 4 bases and 7 bases, with 20 bases remaining between them. This CDR3 is 16 amino acids long. Germline V CDR1 and CDR2: MNHNY, SVGAGI (reference sequence). The CDR3 bases are TGTGCCAGCAGTTCTCCATTTCTGCCTACCCCTAATGAGCAGTTCTTC. Residues: CASSSPFLPTPNEQFF.

The chain links TRBV6-1 to TRBJ2-2; D possibly corresponds to TRBD1 (6 bases). The germline gives CDR1 MNHNS, CDR2 SASEGT. V lost 7 bases and J 5 bases, leaving 14 bases between the germline ends. The CDR3 length is 14 residues. The CDR3 region is CASMSRGRTGELFF. In DNA form, the CDR3 reads TGTGCCAGCATGAGCAGGGGTAGGACCGGGGAGCTGTTTTTT.

To note about this clone: The junction does not match germline at one end; this may be a read error. The rearrangement links TRBV6-5 to TRBJ2-7; TRBD2 might be the D (7 bases). Germline CDR1 reads MNHEY; CDR2 reads SVGAGI. The CDR3 extends over 15 amino acids. The CDR3 sequence is CASRTMGGGSNEQYF. The CDR3 nucleotides are TGTGCCAGCAGGACCATGGGGGGGGGCTCCAACGAGCAGTACTTC.

This clone was detected a few times. CDR3 bases: TGTGCCAGTAGTACGCCGGGACAGGGGGCTGGAAACACCATATATTTT. Translation: CASSTPGQGAGNTIYF. This rearrangement joins TRBV19 to TRBJ1-3, with 11 positions matching TRBD1. CDR1 is LNHDA and CDR2 is SQIVND in the germline V gene (reference sequence). Trimming cost V 4 bases and J 2 bases; bases outside gene matches: 4. CDR3 length equals 16 residues.

The chain has TRBV30 and TRBJ1-5; unclear D gene. V was shortened by 2 bases and J by 4 bases, with 9 bases between the two germline ends. The CDR3 is made up of 13 amino acids. Looked up from germline, CDR1 is GTSNPN and CDR2 is SVGIG (reference sequence). For the CDR3, the DNA is TGTGCCTGGAGTAGTGCGGGGAATCAGCCCCAGCATTTT. The encoded protein is CAWSSAGNQPQHF.

The chain uses TRBV7-2 and TRBJ2-3; TRBD2 agrees at 8 bases. CDR1 is SGHTA and CDR2 is FQGNSA in the germline V gene. V was clipped by 2 bases and J by 2 bases; unmatched bases: 9. The CDR3 consists of 17 residues. The CDR3 sequence: CASSLLALAGPTDTQYF. DNA of the CDR3: TGTGCCAGCAGCTTACTCGCCCTAGCGGGTCCCACAGATACGCAGTATTTT.

With respect to this clone: The same CDR3 also results from other DNA sequences found in this sample. This chain connects TRBV29-1 to TRBJ2-5, with 9 nucleotides matching TRBD1. The CDR3 sequence is 12 residues long. Germline trimming cut 7 bases from V and 5 bases from J; bases unmatched to any gene: 5. Germline loops: CDR1 SQVTM, CDR2 ANQGSEA. CDR3 nucleotides: TGCAGCGCACGGACAGGGGTTGAGACCCAGTACTTC. Translating gives CSARTGVETQYF.

The CDR3 protein is CASSLFLAGGSTDTQYF. As DNA, the CDR3 is TGTGCCAGCAGCTTGTTTCTAGCGGGAGGGAGCACAGATACGCAGTATTTT. V usage is TRBV5-4 and J usage is TRBJ2-3, with TRBD2 matching 12 bases. J gave up 0 bases and V 1 base, and 3 bases lay outside the gene matches. CDR1 and CDR2 (germline): SGHNT, YYREEE (reference sequence). CDR3 length: 17 residues.

V usage is TRBV4-3 and J usage is TRBJ2-6; a possible D gene is TRBD1 (5 bases). Germline loops: CDR1 LGHNA, CDR2 YSLEER. The V gene lost 4 bases and the J gene lost 1 base, with 26 bases spanning the gap. The CDR3 length is 21 residues. CDR3 nucleotide sequence: TGCGCCAGCAGCCCCTTTTCAGGGATTACGAATCAGCCTTCTGGGGCCAACGTCCTGACTTTC. It codes for CASSPFSGITNQPSGANVLTF.

This clone was seen more than once but under ten times. The CDR3 here is CASSSDGTVQETQYF. The CDR3 region has the DNA TGTGCCAGCAGCTCCGACGGGACAGTCCAAGAGACCCAGTACTTC. J is TRBJ2-5 and V is TRBV5-4, with 7 bases lining up with TRBD1. J gave up 1 base and V 3 bases, and 6 bases lay outside the gene matches. Germline assignment: CDR1 SGHNT and CDR2 YYREEE (reference sequence). The CDR3 is 15 residues long. Filled out from reference TRBV5-4 and TRBJ2-5, the complete variable domain reads ETGVTQSPTHLIKTRGQQVTLRCSSQSGHNTVSWYQQALGQGPQFIFQYYREEENGRGNFPPRFSGLQFPNYSSELNVNALELDDSALYLCASSSDGTVQETQYFGPGTRLLVL.

The chain joins TRBV5-1 to TRBJ2-3, with D possibly being TRBD2 (5 bases). V lost 0 bases, J lost 0 bases, and 8 bases lay in between. Germline V gene data show CDR1 as SGHRS and CDR2 as YFSETQ. CDR3 size: 15 residues. The CDR3 nucleotides read TGCGCCAGCAGCTTGGGACGGACTAGCACAGATACGCAGTATTTT. This encodes CASSLGRTSTDTQYF.

The gene calls are TRBV7-2 and TRBJ2-7; TRBD1 agrees at 10 bases. V lost 5 bases to trimming and J lost 2 bases; unmatched junction nucleotides: 12. The CDR3 loop spans 17 amino acids. The germline V gene has CDR1 SGHTA and CDR2 FQGNSA. The CDR3 DNA reads TGTGCCAGCAGCCCCGACAGGGGGCAGCGCGCTCCCTACGAGCAGTACTTC. Protein product: CASSPDRGQRAPYEQYF.

The sample holds a few counts of this clone. Since no conserved phenylalanine or tryptophan closes the CDR3, a read error is the likely cause. The J gene is TRBJ1-3, the V gene TRBV7-6; D not certain. Germline V gene data show CDR1 as SGHVS and CDR2 as FNYEAQ. The CDR3 runs to 13 residues. The CDR3 DNA is TGTGCCTGCAGCTTAGGCGGGTCAAACACCATATATTTG. This translates into CACSLGGSNTIYL.

The chain employs TRBV29-1 and TRBJ2-1; D perhaps matches TRBD1 (6 bases). Germline CDR1 is SQVTM and CDR2 is ANQGSEA. This CDR3 spans 14 amino acids. The ends were cut back, 3 bases at V and 3 bases at J, with 12 bases in the middle. DNA for the CDR3: TGCAGCGTTGATCTGGGGGCTAACTACAATGAGCAGTTCTTC. This gives the protein CSVDLGANYNEQFF.

The gene calls are TRBV14 and TRBJ1-2; 8 bases are a match to TRBD1. Trimming took 5 bases from V and 5 from J; bases not matched to a gene: 7. In germline, CDR1 is SGHDN, CDR2 FVKESK. The CDR3 spans 14 residues. The CDR3 region has the DNA TGTGCCAGCAGCAGCCAGGGGGCAAGATATGGCTACACCTTC. It yields the protein CASSSQGARYGYTF.

This clone was counted only a few times. The chain links TRBV10-2 to TRBJ2-1, with TRBD2 identical over 11 bases. Losses at the gene ends were 6 bases for V and 6 bases for J; bases not matched to a gene: 1. In germline, CDR1 is WSHSY, CDR2 SAAADI. This CDR3 contains 13 residues. CDR3 sequence: CASRLAGVNEQFF. CDR3 nucleotide sequence: TGCGCCAGCAGACTAGCGGGAGTCAATGAGCAGTTCTTC.

The chain joins TRBV16 to TRBJ1-1, with TRBD1 as a possible D gene (5 bases). The V gene lost 0 bases and the J gene lost 7 bases, with 9 bases spanning the gap. Germline V gene data show CDR1 as KGHSY and CDR2 as FQNENV. CDR3 length: 13 amino acids. CDR3 nucleotides: TGTGCCAGCAGCCAATCGACTCAGGGTGAAGCTTTCTTT. Its protein is CASSQSTQGEAFF. Variable domain in full (rest from reference TRBV16 and TRBJ1-1): GEEVAQTPKHLVRGEGQKAKLYCAPIKGHSYVFWYQQVLKNEFKFLISFQNENVFDETGMPKERFSAKCLPNSPCSLEIQATKLEDSAVYFCASSQSTQGEAFFGQGTRLTVV.

The chain's CDR3 is CASSVGQTDSYNEQFF. CDR3 nucleotides: TGCGCCAGCAGCGTTGGACAGACCGACTCCTACAATGAGCAGTTCTTC. This sequence joins TRBV5-1 and TRBJ2-1; D possibly corresponds to TRBD1 (6 bases). Germline V gives CDR1 SGHRS, CDR2 YFSETQ. This CDR3 region has 16 residues. V was pared by 4 bases and J by 0 bases, with 14 bases between.

In this sample, this clone turned up a few times. The rearrangement links TRBV28 to TRBJ1-1; D might be TRBD1 (6 bases). V was clipped by 5 bases and J by 12 bases, with 19 bases between them. The CDR3 runs to 13 residues. In germline, CDR1 is MDHEN, CDR2 SYDVKM. The CDR3 loop is CASSTVGTLETFF. CDR3 nucleotides: TGTGCCAGCAGTACTGTTGGGACACTGGAAACTTTCTTT.

The chain recombines TRBV2 with TRBJ2-2; possibly TRBD2 for D (6 bases). Germline V gene lookup returns CDR1 SNHLY and CDR2 FYNNEI. The germline V and J ends were trimmed by 2 bases and 4 bases, with 11 bases remaining between them. CDR3 length: 15 residues. The CDR3 coding sequence is TGTGCCAGCAGTGAAACCTCGGGACTCACCGGGGAGCTGTTTTTT. Translating it yields CASSETSGLTGELFF.

This chain links TRBV2 with TRBJ2-7; no reliable D call. Germline V gene lookup returns CDR1 SNHLY and CDR2 FYNNEI. This CDR3 comprises 14 residues. The V end lost 6 bases, the J end lost 0 bases, and 12 bases lay between the germline ends. As DNA, the CDR3 is TGTGCCAGCAGGGTAGACTGGGTCTCCTACGAGCAGTACTTC. Translated: CASRVDWVSYEQYF.

The gene calls are TRBV5-1 and TRBJ2-5, with D perhaps TRBD1 (5 bases). This CDR3 is built from 15 residues. Germline-derived CDR1 and CDR2 are SGHRS and YFSETQ. Trimming cost V 0 bases and J 2 bases, with 11 bases left between them. The CDR3 reads CASSLGDSSQETQYF. DNA of the CDR3: TGCGCCAGCAGCTTGGGAGACAGCTCACAAGAGACCCAGTACTTC.

The rearrangement uses TRBV10-3 and TRBJ2-2; TRBD2 matches 7 bases. From germline, CDR1 is ENHRY and CDR2 SYGVKD. Trimming took 5 bases from V and 4 from J; bases not matched to a gene: 10. The CDR3 consists of 16 residues. The chain's CDR3 is CAISHSGLGGTGELFF. The DNA of the CDR3 is TGTGCCATCAGTCACTCTGGACTAGGCGGCACCGGGGAGCTGTTTTTT.